Listed here are 18 T cell receptor beta chains from one sample, sequenced in a study of cytomegalovirus exposure and HLA in healthy donors listed by TCRdb under 2017. Libraries were built with the immunoSEQ multiplex PCR assay. For the multiplex PCR, a mixture combining 60 forward primers for TCR Vbeta segments and 13 reverse primers for TCR Jbeta segments was used. This immuneACCESS table, as held by TCRdb, lists in-frame sequences with V and J called but not all clones. Of the missing ones, under half trace to an unresolved V gene in checked studies; the others have no known cause. The sample table lists 150,000 to 200,000 clones, 75% to 85% of them with a count of one. Together, the top ten hold around 1.9% of the sample. Material: PBMCs. The receptor set was obtained from a woman younger than 35 in good health and CMV-seropositive.

This clone was detected only a few times. The rearrangement links TRBV7-2 to TRBJ1-2; D uncertain. Trimming took 3 bases from V and 7 from J, leaving 9 bases between them. Germline V CDR1 and CDR2: SGHTA, FQGNSA. The CDR3 loop spans 12 amino acids. The CDR3 here is CASSLNRGGYTF. Here the CDR3 DNA reads TGTGCCAGCAGCTTGAACCGGGGTGGCTACACCTTC. Full variable domain (missing parts from reference TRBV7-2 and TRBJ1-2): GAGVSQSPSNKVTEKGKDVELRCDPISGHTALYWYRQSLGQGLEFLIYFQGNSAPDKSGLPSDRFSAERTGGSVSTLTIQRTQQEDSAVYLCASSLNRGGYTFGSGTRLTVV.

The chain joins TRBV11-2 to TRBJ2-5, with 7 bases that match TRBD1. This CDR3 is 12 amino acids long. V was pared by 10 bases and J by 5 bases, with 7 bases of the junction left unmatched. The germline gives CDR1 SGHAT, CDR2 FQNNGV. The CDR3 sequence: CATSGQIETQYF. The CDR3, as DNA: TGTGCCACCTCGGGACAGATTGAGACCCAGTACTTC.

This chain links TRBV19 with TRBJ2-3; 7 bases agree with TRBD2. With 3 bases clipped from V and 4 bases from J, the junction kept 4 bases outside the gene matches. The germline V gene encodes CDR1 LNHDA and CDR2 SQIVND (reference sequence). The CDR3 is 14 amino acids. The CDR3 sequence is CASSISGGADTQYF. Here the CDR3 DNA reads TGTGCCAGTAGTATTTCTGGGGGGGCAGATACGCAGTATTTT.

This rearrangement joins TRBV30 to TRBJ2-3; a possible D gene is TRBD2 (5 bases). Per the germline V gene, CDR1 is GTSNPN and CDR2 is SVGIG (reference sequence). Trimming cost V 0 bases and J 5 bases, with 12 bases left between them. The CDR3 covers 14 residues. Written as DNA, the CDR3 is TGTGCCTGGAGTGTACGGGGTGTGAAAGATACGCAGTATTTT. Protein product: CAWSVRGVKDTQYF.

This chain uses TRBV7-9 with TRBJ1-5, with a tentative D call TRBD1 (6 bases). V lost 7 bases to trimming and J lost 0 bases, with 10 bases between them. This CDR3 has 14 residues. The germline CDR1 and CDR2 sequences are SEHNR and FQNEAQ (reference sequence). CDR3 in amino acids: CASNRVGSNQPQHF. CDR3 coding DNA: TGTGCCAGCAACAGGGTTGGTAGCAATCAGCCCCAGCATTTT.

The J gene is TRBJ1-3, the V gene TRBV2; perhaps TRBD1 as D (5 bases). This CDR3 is built from 16 residues. Per germline, CDR1 SNHLY and CDR2 FYNNEI. The V end was cut by 4 bases, the J end by 5 bases, with 18 bases between. Written as DNA, the CDR3 is TGTGCCAGCAGTGGGGGACTCACGGGCTACAGAAACACCATATATTTT. Translated, it gives CASSGGLTGYRNTIYF. Supplemented by reference TRBV2 and TRBJ1-3, the full variable domain reads EPEVTQTPSHQVTQMGQEVILRCVPISNHLYFYWYRQILGQKVEFLVSFYNNEISEKSEIFDDQFSVERPDGSNFTLKIRSTKLEDSAMYFCASSGGLTGYRNTIYFGEGSWLTVV.

The chain has TRBV12-5 and TRBJ1-1, with unresolved D. Deletions cut 3 bases from V and 4 bases from J, with 12 bases between. The CDR3 consists of 14 residues. In germline, CDR1 is LGHNT, CDR2 FRNRAP. CDR3 residues: CASGFGREATEAFF. In nucleotides, the CDR3 is TGTGCTAGTGGTTTTGGGAGGGAGGCCACTGAAGCTTTCTTT. Filled out from reference TRBV12-5 and TRBJ1-1, the complete variable domain reads DARVTQTPRHKVTEMGQEVTMRCQPILGHNTVFWYRQTMMQGLELLAYFRNRAPLDDSGMPKDRFSAEMPDATLATLKIQPSEPRDSAVYFCASGFGREATEAFFGQGTRLTVV.

This clone is a singleton in its sample. The chain combines TRBV6-1 with TRBJ2-7, with D maybe TRBD2 (5 bases). The ends were cut back, 1 base at V and 0 bases at J, with 13 bases in the middle. Germline CDR1 MNHNS, CDR2 SASEGT. CDR3 length equals 16 residues. The CDR3 region is CASSEGGLQSSYEQYF. In DNA, the CDR3 is TGTGCCAGCAGTGAAGGCGGGCTTCAAAGCTCCTACGAGCAGTACTTC.

This clone was seen more than once but under ten times. The chain is built from TRBV4-1 and TRBJ1-2; TRBD1 might be the D (5 bases). The V end was cut by 0 bases, the J end by 2 bases, with 10 bases between. The CDR3 totals 15 residues. Germline V gene data show CDR1 as MGHRA and CDR2 as YSYEKL. CDR3 sequence reads: CASSQEGGRNYGYTF. DNA of the CDR3: TGCGCCAGCAGCCAAGAGGGGGGACGGAACTATGGCTACACCTTC.

The rearrangement links TRBV9 to TRBJ2-3; TRBD2 agrees at 10 bases. This CDR3 comprises 18 residues. The germline CDR1 and CDR2 sequences are SGDLS and YYNGEE. Trimming cost V 4 bases and J 2 bases; bases outside gene matches: 13. The CDR3 DNA follows: TGTGCCAGCAGCCGTTTAGCGGGGGGACCAATAAACACAGATACGCAGTATTTT. This codes for CASSRLAGGPINTDTQYF.

This clone was seen more than once but under ten times. The sample holds other DNA sequences that translate to the same CDR3. The rearrangement uses TRBV6-1 and TRBJ1-5; 10 nucleotides agree with TRBD1. J gave up 2 bases and V 6 bases, and 4 bases lay outside the gene matches. Germline-derived CDR1 and CDR2 are MNHNS and SASEGT. The CDR3 is made up of 15 amino acids. Here the CDR3 reads CASRLGTGGNQPQHF. In nucleotides, the CDR3 is TGTGCCAGCAGGCTGGGGACAGGGGGCAATCAGCCCCAGCATTTT.

This chain uses TRBV19 with TRBJ1-4; D is perhaps TRBD1 (6 bases). The CDR3 covers 14 residues. Germline-derived CDR1 and CDR2 are LNHDA and SQIVND (reference sequence). Trimming stripped 8 bases from V and 1 base from J, with 11 bases between. The CDR3 loop reads CASGRGGTNEKLFF. The CDR3 region has the DNA TGTGCCAGTGGGAGAGGGGGAACTAATGAAAAACTGTTTTTT. Full variable domain (missing parts from reference TRBV19 and TRBJ1-4): DGGITQSPKYLFRKEGQNVTLSCEQNLNHDAMYWYRQDPGQGLRLIYYSQIVNDFQKGDIAEGYSVSREKKESFPLTVTSAQKNPTAFYLCASGRGGTNEKLFFGSGTQLSVL.

Details on this clone: Mismatch with germline at one junction end may stem from a read error. This sequence joins TRBV5-4 and TRBJ2-6, with a weak D call TRBD1 (5 bases). Per germline, CDR1 SGHNT and CDR2 YYREEE (reference sequence). The CDR3 has 18 amino acids. The CDR3 protein is CASSLDRNLLSGANGLTF. CDR3 in DNA: TGTGCCAGCAGCTTGGACAGGAACCTCCTCTCTGGGGCCAACGGCCTGACTTTC.

The chain carries TRBV30 and TRBJ2-7, with D unresolved. V lost 0 bases to trimming and J lost 5 bases, with 8 bases between them. The CDR3 runs 12 residues. Per the germline V gene, CDR1 is GTSNPN and CDR2 is SVGIG (reference sequence). The CDR3 spells CAWSVITNEQYF. CDR3 nucleotide sequence: TGTGCCTGGAGTGTAATAACAAACGAGCAGTACTTC.

The chain is built from TRBV28 and TRBJ2-3; tentative D call: TRBD2 (5 bases). V was shortened by 6 bases and J by 3 bases, with 10 bases between the two germline ends. The germline V gene encodes CDR1 MDHEN and CDR2 SYDVKM. The CDR3 covers 13 residues. CDR3 loop: CASSGRTTDTQYF. CDR3 sequence (DNA): TGTGCCAGCAGCGGCCGGACTACAGATACGCAGTATTTT.

This clone was detected only once. The chain uses TRBV2 and TRBJ1-1; D is undetermined. CDR3 length: 16 residues. The germline CDR1 and CDR2 sequences are SNHLY and FYNNEI. The germline V and J ends were trimmed by 7 bases and 1 base, with 19 bases remaining between them. In DNA form, the CDR3 reads TGTGCCAGCAAGGCCAGCGGGGAGAGAGGGAACACTGAAGCTTTCTTT. Translated, it gives CASKASGERGNTEAFF. Complete variable domain (other parts from reference TRBV2 and TRBJ1-1): EPEVTQTPSHQVTQMGQEVILRCVPISNHLYFYWYRQILGQKVEFLVSFYNNEISEKSEIFDDQFSVERPDGSNFTLKIRSTKLEDSAMYFCASKASGERGNTEAFFGQGTRLTVV.

The rearrangement joins TRBV7-9 to TRBJ1-1; D uncertain. This CDR3 has 14 amino acids. The V gene's germline CDR1 is SEHNR and CDR2 FQNEAQ (reference sequence). The V end lost 5 bases, the J end lost 4 bases, and 14 bases lay between the germline ends. The CDR3 region is CASSPPGESTEAFF. CDR3 coding DNA: TGTGCCAGCAGCCCACCCGGTGAGAGCACTGAAGCTTTCTTT.

This clone came up once. This chain uses TRBV28 with TRBJ1-2; 9 bases match TRBD1. Germline V gene sequence: CDR1 MDHEN, CDR2 SYDVKM. This CDR3 contains 13 residues. The V and J ends lost 6 bases and 8 bases, in that order; junction bases with no gene match: 7. In nucleotides, the CDR3 is TGTGCCAGCAGCCTAACTGGACAGGGGGGCTACACCTTC. Translation: CASSLTGQGGYTF.